What follows is one T cell receptor beta chain and its context. The source of the sample is a study of monozygotic twins with inflammatory bowel disease. TCRdb reprocessed the 5' RACE reads and keeps a single row for each CDR3 protein, giving no DNA. The sample holds about 380,000 distinct CDR3 sequences. The CDR3 has 14 residues. The germline CDR1 and CDR2 sequences are KGHSH and LQKENI. The chain joins TRBV18 to TRBJ2-7; the D gene TCRdb calls, TRBD2, cannot be checked with no DNA. The receptor was isolated from a human donor with ulcerative colitis or Crohn's disease, or a healthy co-twin of an affected twin (not recorded which). Sequenced: blood. CDR3 in amino acids: CASSPDRQGYEQYF.